What follows is one T cell receptor (beta chain) and its context. The method was immunoSEQ multiplex PCR; TCRdb's version includes in-frame clones alone and lacks a portion of them. The data hold about 79,000 clones, with roughly 85% observed a single time. The record originates from a study of OX40 agonist ivuxolimab in advanced cancers. Germline-derived CDR1 and CDR2 are MGHRA and YSYEKL. The V end was cut by 0 bases, the J end by 3 bases, with 20 bases between. The CDR3 runs 18 residues. The starting material was CD4+ or CD8+ T cells sorted from blood, obtained in a trial of the OX40 agonist ivuxolimab. The sequence was obtained from an adult with an advanced solid tumor such as melanoma, head and neck, liver or kidney cancer. The chain employs TRBV4-1 and TRBJ1-2, with a tentative D call TRBD1 (5 bases). The CDR3 here is CASSQDRFRVPLDYGYTF. The CDR3 coding sequence is TGCGCCAGCAGCCAAGATCGTTTCAGGGTGCCCCTAGACTATGGCTACACCTTC.